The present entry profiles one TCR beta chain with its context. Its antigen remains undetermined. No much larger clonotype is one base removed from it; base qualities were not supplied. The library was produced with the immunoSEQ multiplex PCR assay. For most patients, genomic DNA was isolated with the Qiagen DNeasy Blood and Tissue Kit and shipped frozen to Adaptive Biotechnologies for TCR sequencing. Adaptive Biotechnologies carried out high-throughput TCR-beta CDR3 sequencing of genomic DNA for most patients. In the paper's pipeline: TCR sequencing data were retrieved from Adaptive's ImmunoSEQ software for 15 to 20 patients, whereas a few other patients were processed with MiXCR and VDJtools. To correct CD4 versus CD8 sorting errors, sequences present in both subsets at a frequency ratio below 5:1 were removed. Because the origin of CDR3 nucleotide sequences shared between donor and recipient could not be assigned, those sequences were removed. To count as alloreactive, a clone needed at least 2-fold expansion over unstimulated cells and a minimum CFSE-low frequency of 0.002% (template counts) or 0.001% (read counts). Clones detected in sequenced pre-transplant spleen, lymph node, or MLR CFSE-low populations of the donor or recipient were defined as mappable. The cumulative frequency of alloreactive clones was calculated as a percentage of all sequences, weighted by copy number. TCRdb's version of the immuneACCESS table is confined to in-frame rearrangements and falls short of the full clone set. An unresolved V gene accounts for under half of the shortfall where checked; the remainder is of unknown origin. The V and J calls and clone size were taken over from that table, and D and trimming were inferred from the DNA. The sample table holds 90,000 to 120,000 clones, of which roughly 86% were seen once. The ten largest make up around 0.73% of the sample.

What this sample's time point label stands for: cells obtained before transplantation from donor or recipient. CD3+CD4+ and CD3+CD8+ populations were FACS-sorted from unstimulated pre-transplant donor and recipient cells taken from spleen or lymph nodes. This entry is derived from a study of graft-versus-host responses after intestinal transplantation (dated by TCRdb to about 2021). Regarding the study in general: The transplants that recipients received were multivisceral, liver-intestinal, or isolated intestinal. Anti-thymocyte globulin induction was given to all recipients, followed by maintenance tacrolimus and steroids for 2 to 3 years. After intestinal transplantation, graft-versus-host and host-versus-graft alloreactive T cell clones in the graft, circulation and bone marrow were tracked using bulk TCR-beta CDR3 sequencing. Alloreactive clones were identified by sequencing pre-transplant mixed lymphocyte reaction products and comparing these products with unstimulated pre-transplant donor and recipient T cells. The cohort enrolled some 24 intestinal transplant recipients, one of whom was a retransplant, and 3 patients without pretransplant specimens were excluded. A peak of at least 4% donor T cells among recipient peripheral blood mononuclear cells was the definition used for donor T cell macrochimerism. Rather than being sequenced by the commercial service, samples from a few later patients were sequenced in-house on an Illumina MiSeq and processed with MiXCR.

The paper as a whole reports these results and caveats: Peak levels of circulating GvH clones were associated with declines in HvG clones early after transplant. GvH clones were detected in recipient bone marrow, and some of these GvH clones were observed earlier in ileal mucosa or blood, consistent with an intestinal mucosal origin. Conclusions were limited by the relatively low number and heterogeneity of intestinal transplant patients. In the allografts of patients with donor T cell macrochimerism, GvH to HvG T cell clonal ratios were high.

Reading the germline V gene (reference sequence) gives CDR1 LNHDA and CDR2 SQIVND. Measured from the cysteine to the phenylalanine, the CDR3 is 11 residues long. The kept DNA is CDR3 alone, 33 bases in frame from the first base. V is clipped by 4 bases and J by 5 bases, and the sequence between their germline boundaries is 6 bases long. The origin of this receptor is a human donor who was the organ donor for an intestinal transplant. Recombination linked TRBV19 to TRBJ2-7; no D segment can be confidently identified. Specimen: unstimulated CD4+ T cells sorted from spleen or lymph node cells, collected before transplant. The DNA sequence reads TGTGCCAGTAGTACCCGGGACGAGCAGTACTTC. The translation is CASSTRDEQYF.